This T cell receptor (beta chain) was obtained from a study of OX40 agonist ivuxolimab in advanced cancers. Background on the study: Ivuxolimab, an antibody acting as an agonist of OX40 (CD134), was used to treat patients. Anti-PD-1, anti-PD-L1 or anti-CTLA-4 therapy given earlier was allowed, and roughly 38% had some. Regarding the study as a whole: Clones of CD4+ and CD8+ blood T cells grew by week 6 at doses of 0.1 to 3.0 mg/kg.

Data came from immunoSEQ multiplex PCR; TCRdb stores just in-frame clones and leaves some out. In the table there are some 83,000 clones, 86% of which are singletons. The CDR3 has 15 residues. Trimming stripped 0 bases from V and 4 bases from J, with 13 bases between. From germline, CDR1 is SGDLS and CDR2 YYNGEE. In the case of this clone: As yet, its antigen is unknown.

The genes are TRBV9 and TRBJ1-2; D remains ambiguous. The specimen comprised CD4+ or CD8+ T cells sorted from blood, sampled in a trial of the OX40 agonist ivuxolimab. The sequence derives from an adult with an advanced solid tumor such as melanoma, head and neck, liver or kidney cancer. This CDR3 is CASSVAEGSFYGYTF. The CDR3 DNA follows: TGTGCCAGCAGCGTAGCAGAGGGCAGCTTCTATGGCTACACCTTC.